The entry below describes one TCR beta chain. What it binds is not known. This record belongs to a study of T cell responses to AZD1222 COVID-19 vaccine. General study points: Seropositive status at baseline applied to only five or six AZD1222 recipients. Regions left unmutated in variants are reportedly the target of nearly half of spike-specific TCRs. The donors showed a predominance of white British ancestry and of females, with possible underestimation of clonal diversity.

The length of the CDR3 is 12 residues. Per the germline V gene, CDR1 is SGHAT and CDR2 is FQNNGV. V lost 3 bases to trimming and J lost 14 bases, with 16 bases between them. Sequencing used immunoSEQ multiplex PCR; TCRdb keeps in-frame clones, though not all of them. The data contain around 120,000 clones, 84% of them singletons. V is TRBV11-2 and J is TRBJ1-2; D gene unclear. The sample consisted of peripheral blood, taken 28 days after the second AZD1222 dose. The clonotype was recovered from an adult who received the AZD1222 COVID-19 vaccine. The CDR3 DNA reads as TGTGCCAGCAGCTTGACTTTGGCGGGATTTACCTTC. Translation: CASSLTLAGFTF.